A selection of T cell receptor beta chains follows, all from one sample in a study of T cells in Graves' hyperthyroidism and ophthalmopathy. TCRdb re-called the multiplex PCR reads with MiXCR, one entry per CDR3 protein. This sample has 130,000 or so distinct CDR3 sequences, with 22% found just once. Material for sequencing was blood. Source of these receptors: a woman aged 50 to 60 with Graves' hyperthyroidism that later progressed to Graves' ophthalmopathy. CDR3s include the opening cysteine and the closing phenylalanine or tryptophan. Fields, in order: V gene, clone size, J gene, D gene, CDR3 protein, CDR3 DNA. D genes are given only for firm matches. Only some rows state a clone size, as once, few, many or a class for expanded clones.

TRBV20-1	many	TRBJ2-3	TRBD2	CSASHGGGVTDTQYF	TGCAGTGCTAGCCATGGCGGGGGAGTCACAGATACGCAGTATTTT
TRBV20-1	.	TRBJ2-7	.	CSASLLDREQYF	TGCAGTGCTAGTTTGCTAGATCGAGAGCAGTACTTC
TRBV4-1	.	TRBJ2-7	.	CASSPEGTGEQYF	TGCGCCAGCAGCCCCGAGGGGACGGGTGAGCAGTACTTC
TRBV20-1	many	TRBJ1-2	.	CSARKRINSDGYTF	TGCAGTGCTAGAAAACGGATTAATTCTGATGGCTACACCTTC
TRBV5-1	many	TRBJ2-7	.	CASSADSPPYEQYF	TGCGCCAGCAGCGCGGACAGTCCTCCCTACGAGCAGTACTTC
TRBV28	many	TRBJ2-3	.	CASKGRGGADTQYF	TGTGCCAGCAAGGGCAGGGGTGGTGCAGATACGCAGTATTTT
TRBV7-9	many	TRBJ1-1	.	CASSLGGSTEAFF	TGTGCCAGCAGCTTAGGGGGTAGCACTGAAGCTTTCTTT
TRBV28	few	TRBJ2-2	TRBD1	CASTRQGFNTGELFF	TGTGCCAGCACCAGACAGGGGTTCAACACCGGGGAGCTGTTTTTT
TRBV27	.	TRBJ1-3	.	CASSLYGLSGNTIYF	TGTGCCAGCAGTTTGTACGGTCTCTCTGGAAACACCATATATTTT
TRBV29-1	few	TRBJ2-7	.	CSVLKLTGINYEQYF	TGCAGCGTATTAAAACTCACAGGGATCAACTACGAGCAGTACTTC
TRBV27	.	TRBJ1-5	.	CASSLSRNRDQPQHF	TGTGCCAGCAGTTTATCCCGGAACAGAGACCAGCCCCAGCATTTT
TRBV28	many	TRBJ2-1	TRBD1	CASTTIRRQGVYNEQFF	TGTGCCAGCACCACTATCCGGCGGCAGGGGGTGTACAATGAGCAGTTCTTC
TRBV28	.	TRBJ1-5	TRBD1	CASSSSGTGGDQPQHF	TGTGCCAGCAGTTCCTCCGGGACAGGGGGGGATCAGCCCCAGCATTTT
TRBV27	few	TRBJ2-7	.	CASSLSRTANSYEQYF	TGTGCCAGCAGTTTATCCCGGACAGCTAACTCCTACGAGCAGTACTTC
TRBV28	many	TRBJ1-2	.	CASSLFGDPTNYGYTF	TGTGCCAGCAGTTTATTCGGGGACCCTACTAACTATGGCTACACCTTC
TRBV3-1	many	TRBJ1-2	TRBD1	CASSSGTGIYYGYTF	TGTGCCAGCAGCAGCGGGACAGGGATCTATTATGGCTACACCTTC
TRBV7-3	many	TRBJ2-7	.	CASSLIRESEQYF	TGTGCCAGCAGCTTAATTCGGGAGTCCGAGCAGTACTTC
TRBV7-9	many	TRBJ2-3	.	CASSLAATTSTDTQYF	TGTGCCAGCAGCTTAGCGGCGACTACCAGCACAGATACGCAGTATTTT
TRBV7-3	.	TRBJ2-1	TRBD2	CASSPRGAVTSGRYEQFF	TGTGCCAGCAGCCCGAGGGGGGCTGTGACTAGCGGGAGGTATGAGCAGTTCTTC
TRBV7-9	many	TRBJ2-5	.	CASSQQGSKETQYF	TGTGCCAGCAGCCAACAGGGCTCGAAGGAGACCCAGTACTTC
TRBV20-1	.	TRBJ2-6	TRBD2	CSASRGLAGSSGANVLTF	TGCAGTGCTAGCCGGGGGCTAGCGGGGTCCTCTGGGGCCAACGTCCTGACTTTC
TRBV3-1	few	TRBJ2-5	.	CASSSGTHRRETQYF	TGTGCCAGCAGCTCTGGGACGCATCGGCGAGAGACCCAGTACTTC